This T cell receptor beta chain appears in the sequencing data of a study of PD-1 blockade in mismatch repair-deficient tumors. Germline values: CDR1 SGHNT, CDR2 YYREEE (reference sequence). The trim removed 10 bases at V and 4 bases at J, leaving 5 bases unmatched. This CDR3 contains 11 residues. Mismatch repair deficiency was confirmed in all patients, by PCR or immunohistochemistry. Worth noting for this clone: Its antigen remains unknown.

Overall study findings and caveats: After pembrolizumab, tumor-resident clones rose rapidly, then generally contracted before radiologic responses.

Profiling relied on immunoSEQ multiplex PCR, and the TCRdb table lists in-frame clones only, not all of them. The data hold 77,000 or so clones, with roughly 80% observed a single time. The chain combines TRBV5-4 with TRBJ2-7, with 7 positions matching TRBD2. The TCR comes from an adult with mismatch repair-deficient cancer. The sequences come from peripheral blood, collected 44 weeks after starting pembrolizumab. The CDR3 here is CACGREYEQYF. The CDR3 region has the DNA TGTGCCTGCGGGCGGGAGTACGAGCAGTACTTC.